This TCR beta chain was sequenced during a study of beta chain features in type 1 diabetes (dated by TCRdb to the late 2010s). Broadly, across the study: No differences in mean age, gender distribution, total cell number or subset yield were found between patients and healthy donors. A total of about 100,000,000 sorted cells were examined across all samples, and RNA yield correlated strongly with the number of cells per subset. In the study, recently diagnosed type 1 diabetes patients and matched healthy donors were compared on the TCRB repertoires of their sorted circulating CD4+ T cell subsets. Regulatory and stem cell-like memory subsets were isolated from only 8 patients and about 8 healthy donors, whereas naive and central memory subsets came from all 30 or so donors. On the study overall, not on this receptor specifically: Because cDNA was sequenced instead of genomic DNA, activated cells with high expression could be over-represented, although the groups did not differ in activation or CD3 levels. Type 1 diabetes patients showed a moderate but significant shortening of TCRB CDR3 length in all four CD4+ subsets. Because small numbers of individuals were included in the HLA sub-analyses, any influence of HLA type on TCRB rearrangement was left unresolved. PCR may preferentially amplify shorter templates, but because patient and control samples were amplified and corrected together, any resulting skew would affect both groups equally. At VDJ recombination sites, type 1 diabetes patients had fewer insertions and more deleted nucleotides, which implies abnormalities in thymic rearrangement. Naive, central memory and regulatory TCRB repertoires appeared more similar among patients than among healthy donors.

Each donor gave one peripheral blood draw, averaging around 120 mL, which was collected into heparinised tubes. Using a panel that included CD45RO, CCR7, CD25, CD127, CD95 and CD27, naive, central memory, regulatory and stem cell-like memory CD4+ T cells were sorted on a BD FACSAria II. All sorted populations exceeded 95% purity. PBMCs were isolated immediately by Lymphoprep density gradient centrifugation and stained directly without culture. So that batch effects would be minimized, each experiment stained and sorted samples in pairs, pairing one healthy donor with one patient. Of note for this clone: Its antigen is currently not known. There are no base qualities to consult, and no much larger clone falls within one base.

The CDR3 numbers 15 residues from cysteine through phenylalanine. The only DNA kept is the CDR3, 45 bases in frame from the first base. The germline V gene yields SGHAT for CDR1 and FQNNGV for CDR2. V and J are trimmed by 5 bases and 1 base, and the gene matches miss 4 bases of the junction. All of the isolated RNA was reverse transcribed with the High Capacity cDNA Reverse Transcription Kit, so expressed TCRB transcripts were sequenced. Deep immunoSEQ sequencing was applied to naive, central memory and regulatory T cell samples, giving an average of around 3.8 million total reads per sample. Sorted cells were lysed in RLT buffer, and RNA was extracted using DNase-treated RNeasy Micro or Mini kits according to cell number. Each cell subset was processed on its own to prevent cross-contamination, while patient and healthy donor samples were processed together. Using the immunoSEQ multiplex PCR, TCRB sequences were amplified from cDNA into 87-bp fragments spanning the CDR3 region. Amplicons were sequenced on the Illumina HiSeq platform. The published analysis was carried out like this. PCR bias was computationally corrected using synthetic template baselines, reads within Hamming distance 2 were collapsed, and singletons that could not be merged were discarded. Reads were aligned to IMGT to assign V, D and J genes, CDR3 length, and insertions or deletions at six rearrangement sites. Clonotype counts were normalized to sorted cell number within each subset before computing true diversity and Gini coefficients with the tcR R package. Repertoire sharing was quantified using the overlap coefficient calculated on TCRB nucleotide sequences. Out-of-frame TCRB sequences from naive cells were analyzed to stand in for the pre-selection repertoire. This is the immuneACCESS table as TCRdb keeps it, with only in-frame sequences that have V and J called. A part of the clones is gone; compared with another copy, unresolved V genes explain less than half, and the rest is unexplained. V and J calls and clone size come straight from that table; D and trimming were deduced from the DNA. The sample includes a few hundred thousand clones, with approximately 15% observed a single time. The leading ten clones occupy roughly 0.015% of the sample.

The sample taken for sequencing was naive CD4+ T cells from blood. The cell subset or site label corresponds to: true naive CD4+ T cells. The rearranged chain carries TRBV11-2 and TRBJ2-5, and TRBD2 matches 10 of the central bases. The clonotype comes from a woman under 30 with type 1 diabetes. The CDR3 protein: CASSRTSGLQETQYF. The DNA sequence is TGTGCCAGCAGCCGGACTAGCGGCCTCCAAGAGACCCAGTACTTC.